These T cell receptor beta chains were read from a single sample in a study of cytotoxic CD8 clonotypes in ibrutinib-treated CLL. TCRdb's table, derived via immunoSEQ multiplex PCR, lists solely in-frame clones and lacks some. The sample has 40,000 or so clones; roughly 72% are singletons. The sequences come from PBMCs, collected at disease progression, from a patient treated with ibrutinib. The receptors shown here come from a human donor with chronic lymphocytic leukemia. Both conserved end residues are part of each CDR3. Clone size, where shown, is once, few, many, or a class for clones that have expanded.

j_gene: TRBJ2-5; v_gene: TRBV11-2; abundance: -; CDR3aa: CASSLDPLAFQETQYF
j_gene: TRBJ2-2; v_gene: TRBV2; abundance: -; CDR3aa: CASSLEWDGELFF
j_gene: TRBJ2-7; v_gene: TRBV5-4; abundance: -; CDR3aa: CASSSGGGRSYEQYF
j_gene: TRBJ2-7; v_gene: TRBV25-1; abundance: -; CDR3aa: CASRHDNYEQYF
j_gene: TRBJ2-1; v_gene: TRBV7-8; abundance: -; CDR3aa: CASSTRGNLAYNEQFF
j_gene: TRBJ1-4; v_gene: TRBV11-2; abundance: -; CDR3aa: CACRGTQAPNEKLFF
j_gene: TRBJ2-1; v_gene: TRBV13; abundance: -; CDR3aa: CASSLGYPHEAAYNEQFF
j_gene: TRBJ2-6; v_gene: TRBV27; abundance: -; CDR3aa: CASGFGGANVLTF
j_gene: TRBJ1-5; v_gene: TRBV5-6; abundance: -; CDR3aa: CASSPGRYQPQHF
j_gene: TRBJ2-7; v_gene: TRBV2; abundance: -; CDR3aa: CASSEPSGGAWEPYEQYF
j_gene: TRBJ1-2; v_gene: TRBV28; abundance: -; CDR3aa: CASSPLRTGTNYGYTF
j_gene: TRBJ2-5; v_gene: TRBV25-1; abundance: once; CDR3aa: CASSESGGSQETQYF
j_gene: TRBJ2-2; v_gene: TRBV6-5; abundance: -; CDR3aa: CASGRGANTGELFF
j_gene: TRBJ2-2; v_gene: TRBV6-5; abundance: -; CDR3aa: CASSQWTANTGELFF
j_gene: TRBJ1-3; v_gene: TRBV7-2; abundance: few; CDR3aa: CASADSGNTIYF
j_gene: TRBJ2-7; v_gene: TRBV5-1; abundance: -; CDR3aa: CASKDSGTYEQYF
j_gene: TRBJ1-1; v_gene: TRBV7-8; abundance: -; CDR3aa: CASSPGEEIAFF
j_gene: TRBJ2-4; v_gene: TRBV19; abundance: -; CDR3aa: CASSRGAKNIQYF
j_gene: TRBJ2-1; v_gene: TRBV5-1; abundance: -; CDR3aa: CASKIARFNGQFF
j_gene: TRBJ1-6; v_gene: TRBV10-3; abundance: once; CDR3aa: CAIRTGTGNSPLHF
j_gene: TRBJ2-4; v_gene: TRBV27; abundance: -; CDR3aa: CASSPTSSGGAGDIQYF
j_gene: TRBJ2-1; v_gene: TRBV6-5; abundance: -; CDR3aa: CASSYTQGLDEQFF
j_gene: TRBJ2-7; v_gene: TRBV5-1; abundance: -; CDR3aa: CASSWGGTYEQYF
j_gene: TRBJ2-6; v_gene: TRBV2; abundance: -; CDR3aa: CASRYTGSGANVLTF
j_gene: TRBJ2-7; v_gene: TRBV7-6; abundance: medium-sized; CDR3aa: CASSLGNEQYF
j_gene: TRBJ1-5; v_gene: TRBV27; abundance: -; CDR3aa: CASSEAGQPQHF
j_gene: TRBJ2-6; v_gene: TRBV7-9; abundance: -; CDR3aa: CASSPQVSDVLTF
j_gene: TRBJ1-1; v_gene: TRBV5-4; abundance: -; CDR3aa: CASSLQENTEAFF
j_gene: TRBJ2-5; v_gene: TRBV5-1; abundance: -; CDR3aa: CASSLGSGGETQYF
j_gene: TRBJ1-1; v_gene: TRBV18; abundance: -; CDR3aa: CASSPLSTEAFF
j_gene: TRBJ2-7; v_gene: TRBV11-2; abundance: few; CDR3aa: CASSPSYEQYF
j_gene: TRBJ2-3; v_gene: TRBV7-9; abundance: -; CDR3aa: CASSIYRDSTDTQYF
j_gene: TRBJ1-2; v_gene: TRBV6-1; abundance: -; CDR3aa: CASSVRASVGYTF
j_gene: TRBJ1-3; v_gene: TRBV4-1; abundance: -; CDR3aa: CASSQNRDGNTIYF
j_gene: TRBJ1-4; v_gene: TRBV4-2; abundance: few; CDR3aa: CASSQVPSEKLFF
j_gene: TRBJ2-2; v_gene: TRBV27; abundance: -; CDR3aa: CASRAPGLAGTGELFF
j_gene: TRBJ2-7; v_gene: TRBV28; abundance: once; CDR3aa: CASSLPTGRAGGEQYF
j_gene: TRBJ2-1; v_gene: TRBV28; abundance: -; CDR3aa: CASSMGRNEQFF
j_gene: TRBJ1-5; v_gene: TRBV7-2; abundance: -; CDR3aa: CASSFNMGGPQHF
j_gene: TRBJ1-4; v_gene: TRBV5-4; abundance: few; CDR3aa: CASSPGTAELEKLFF
j_gene: TRBJ2-1; v_gene: TRBV7-8; abundance: -; CDR3aa: CASSLDVLEWTSGTSSYNEQFF
j_gene: TRBJ2-1; v_gene: TRBV7-6; abundance: -; CDR3aa: CASSLRDTRYNEQFF
j_gene: TRBJ2-3; v_gene: TRBV7-9; abundance: -; CDR3aa: CASGQSGGSDTDTQYF
j_gene: TRBJ2-5; v_gene: TRBV4-1; abundance: -; CDR3aa: CASSQGYRGETQYF
j_gene: TRBJ2-7; v_gene: TRBV6-5; abundance: -; CDR3aa: CASSRTSGGSYEQYF
j_gene: TRBJ1-6; v_gene: TRBV11-2; abundance: few; CDR3aa: CASSFLRDQASPLHF
j_gene: TRBJ1-2; v_gene: TRBV2; abundance: -; CDR3aa: CASSSPGQANYGYTF
j_gene: TRBJ1-2; v_gene: TRBV10-1; abundance: -; CDR3aa: CASMSGLGYTF